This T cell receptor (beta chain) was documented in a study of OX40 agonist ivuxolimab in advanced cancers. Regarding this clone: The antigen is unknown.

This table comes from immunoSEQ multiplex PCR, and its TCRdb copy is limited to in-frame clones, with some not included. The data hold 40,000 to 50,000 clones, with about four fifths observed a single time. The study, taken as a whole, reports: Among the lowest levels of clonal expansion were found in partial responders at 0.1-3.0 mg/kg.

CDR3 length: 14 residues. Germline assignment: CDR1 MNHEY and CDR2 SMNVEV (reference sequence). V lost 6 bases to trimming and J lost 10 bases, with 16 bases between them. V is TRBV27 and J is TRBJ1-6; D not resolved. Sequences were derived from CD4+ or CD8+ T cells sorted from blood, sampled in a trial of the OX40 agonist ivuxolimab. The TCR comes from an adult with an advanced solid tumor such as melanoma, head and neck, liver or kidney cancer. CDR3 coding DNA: TGTGCCAGCAGGGCAACCGGGTTTTTCTCACCCCTCCACTTT. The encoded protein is CASRATGFFSPLHF.